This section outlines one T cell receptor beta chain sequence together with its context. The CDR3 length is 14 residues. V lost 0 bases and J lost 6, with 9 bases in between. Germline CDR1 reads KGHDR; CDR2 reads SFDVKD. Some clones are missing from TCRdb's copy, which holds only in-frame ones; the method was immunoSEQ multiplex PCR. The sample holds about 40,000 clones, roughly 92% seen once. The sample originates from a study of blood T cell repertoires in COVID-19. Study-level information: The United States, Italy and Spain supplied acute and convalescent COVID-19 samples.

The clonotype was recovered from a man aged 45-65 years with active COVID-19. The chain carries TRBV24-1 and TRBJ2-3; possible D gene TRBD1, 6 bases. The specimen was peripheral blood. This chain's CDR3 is CATSDLSRGDTQYF. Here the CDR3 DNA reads TGTGCCACCAGTGATTTGTCCAGGGGCGATACGCAGTATTTT.